This paragraph covers one T cell receptor beta chain sequence. The sample holds other DNA sequences that translate to the same CDR3. A deep-level run was used for the assay. In the source study's methods: Junction-only immunoSEQ sequences carried no quality scores, so filtering differed. Sequencing was performed with immunoSEQ multiplex PCR; in TCRdb, only in-frame clones are kept and a portion is missing. V and J calls plus clone size are reproduced from that table; the DNA served to infer D and trimming. The sample has 1,100,000 or so clones; 78% are singletons. The data belong to a study of shared clonotypes between healthy human individuals. Trimming took 4 bases from V and 0 from J; bases not matched to a gene: 3. Germline V gene lookup returns CDR1 SGHRS and CDR2 YFSETQ. This CDR3 is built from 16 residues.

Sequencing was performed on memory CD4+ T cells from PBMCs. Stated subset: CD45RA-negative fraction. This clonotype was sampled from a man between 18 and 29 years old in good health. Some clones in this sample may be carry-over from other donors' samples. The genes are TRBV5-1 and TRBJ2-3, with 12 bases that match TRBD2. The CDR3 region has the DNA TGCGCCAGCAGCCCCGGACTAGCGGGGAGCACAGATACGCAGTATTTT. Its protein is CASSPGLAGSTDTQYF.